Presented here are 15 T cell receptor beta chains from one specimen sequenced in a study of glioma-infiltrating T cells (dated by TCRdb to the mid-2010s). TCRdb records Illumina MiSeq as the sequencer. TCR alpha and beta CDR3 regions were amplified with the iRepertoire nested amplicon-rescue multiplex PCR (arm-PCR) platform from RNA. The public reads were reanalyzed by TCRdb: fastp trimming at Q25, MiXCR alignment, in-frame beta chains only. Every distinct CDR3 protein forms one entry, paired with its most common genes and DNA. The table for this sample lists fewer than 200,000 distinct CDR3 sequences; around 40% of them were counted only once. The ten largest clones capture 4% to 6.5% of the sample. The material sequenced was glioma tissue, nonneoplastic brain tissue, or PBMCs (not recorded which). The receptors were sampled from a human donor with low-grade glioma or glioblastoma, undergoing nonglioma brain surgery, or in good health (not recorded which).

CDR3 in amino acids: CASSRDRVQGEQYF. As DNA, the CDR3 is TGTGCCAGCAGCAGAGACAGGGTCCAGGGCGAGCAGTACTTC. The chain joins TRBV5-4 to TRBJ2-7; the match to TRBD1 covers 7 bases. CDR1 and CDR2 from the germline V gene are SGHNT and YYREEE (reference sequence). The CDR3 length is 14 residues. J lost 6 bases, V lost 4 bases, and 10 bases had no gene match.

This clonotype occurred a few times. This chain uses TRBV3-1 with TRBJ2-5; 11 bases are shared with TRBD2. The junction had 5 bases not matched to a gene; V was cut back by 3 bases and J by 2 bases. Germline V CDR1 and CDR2: LGHDT, YNNKEL (reference sequence). The CDR3 has 16 residues. DNA of the CDR3: TGTGCCAGCAGCCACGGGGGACTAGCGGTACAAGAGACCCAGTACTTC. Its protein is CASSHGGLAVQETQYF.

The table lists this clonotype with many counts. V and J are TRBV28 and TRBJ2-7, with D possibly called TRBD1 or TRBD2 (5 bases each). Trimming pared 4 bases from V and 7 bases from J, leaving 17 bases between. Germline V lookup: CDR1 MDHEN, CDR2 SYDVKM. This CDR3 has 14 residues. CDR3: CASSSRTGWGEQYF. The CDR3 bases are TGTGCCAGCAGTTCGAGAACTGGATGGGGGGAGCAGTACTTC.

The table lists this clonotype with a few counts. V gene TRBV19 combines with J gene TRBJ2-1; 10 positions agree with TRBD2. The CDR3 is 17 amino acids. The V gene's germline CDR1 is LNHDA and CDR2 SQIVND (reference sequence). Trimming cost V 0 bases and J 1 base; bases outside gene matches: 3. The CDR3 DNA reads as TGTGCCAGTAGTATAGATAAACTAGCGGGGTCCTACAATGAGCAGTTCTTC. Translation gives CASSIDKLAGSYNEQFF.

This chain connects TRBV7-9 to TRBJ2-5; D is unclear. This CDR3 spans 14 amino acids. The germline V gene encodes CDR1 SEHNR and CDR2 FQNEAQ (reference sequence). The V and J ends lost 0 bases and 5 bases respectively, with 10 bases between them. CDR3 protein: CASSLAVVVETQYF. Here the CDR3 DNA reads TGTGCCAGCAGCTTAGCGGTGGTTGTGGAGACCCAGTACTTC. The full variable domain, completed using reference TRBV7-9 and TRBJ2-5, is DTGVSQNPRHKITKRGQNVTFRCDPISEHNRLYWYRQTLGQGPEFLTYFQNEAQLEKSRLLSDRFSAERPKGSFSTLEIQRTEQGDSAMYLCASSLAVVVETQYFGPGTRLLVL.

Of note for this clonotype: This may come from a read error, since a much larger clone is one base off. The chain couples TRBV20-1 to TRBJ2-7, with D perhaps TRBD1 (6 bases). This CDR3 is 14 amino acids long. Germline V gene data show CDR1 as DFQATT and CDR2 as SNEGSKA (reference sequence). The ends were cut back, 3 bases at V and 2 bases at J, with 14 bases in the middle. The DNA for the CDR3 is TGCAGTGCTAGGGTTACAGGGTTCCCCTACGAGCAGTACTTC. Translation: CSARVTGFPYEQYF.

As regards this clonotype: A single base separates this from a much larger clone, so it may be a read error. This CDR3 reads CSAREGLAAVSEQYF. The CDR3, as DNA: TGCAGTGCTAGAGAGGGACTAGCCGCGGTGAGCGAGCAGTACTTC. This rearrangement joins TRBV20-1 to TRBJ2-7; the match to TRBD2 covers 9 bases. The CDR3 totals 15 residues. Unmatched junction bases numbered 9, after V lost 0 bases and J lost 6 bases. The germline V gene has CDR1 DFQATT and CDR2 SNEGSKA (reference sequence).

This clonotype has a count of ten or more. The chain couples TRBV20-1 to TRBJ2-5; TRBD1 matches 12 bases. CDR1 is DFQATT and CDR2 is SNEGSKA in the germline V gene (reference sequence). Germline trimming cut 6 bases from V and 5 bases from J; bases unmatched to any gene: 10. This CDR3 contains 15 residues. CDR3 protein: CSATPGTGGGETQYF. The CDR3 coding sequence is TGCAGTGCAACCCCCGGGACAGGGGGCGGGGAGACCCAGTACTTC.

As for this clonotype: Possible read error: a much larger clone is one base away. The rearrangement joins TRBV20-1 to TRBJ2-1, with 10 bases identical to TRBD2. This CDR3 spans 16 amino acids. The germline CDR1 and CDR2 sequences are DFQATT and SNEGSKA (reference sequence). V was clipped by 0 bases and J by 8 bases; unmatched bases: 10. The CDR3 DNA follows: TGCAGTGCTAGAGATGGTAGCGGGAGGTCCAGGGATGAGCAGTTCTTC. Translated, it gives CSARDGSGRSRDEQFF.

The rearrangement uses TRBV4-2 and TRBJ2-7; 7 nucleotides align to TRBD2. The CDR3 is 17 residues long. CDR1 is LGHNA, CDR2 YNFKEQ, per germline. V lost 1 base to trimming and J lost 2 bases; unmatched junction nucleotides: 11. The CDR3 loop reads CASSQGGGIVRAYEQYF. Here the CDR3 DNA reads TGTGCCAGCAGCCAAGGGGGGGGGATAGTCAGGGCCTACGAGCAGTACTTC.

For this clonotype: The junction and the germline gene differ at one end; a read error may be behind it. The chain combines TRBV5-1 with TRBJ2-5; no clear D gene. This CDR3 region has 15 residues. Germline V lookup: CDR1 SGHRS, CDR2 YFSETQ. CDR3 bases: TGCGCCAGCAGCTTGGTGGCACACAATCAAGAGACCCAGAACTTC. Protein: CASSLVAHNQETQNF.

This clonotype was seen more than once but under ten times. V is TRBV7-6 and J is TRBJ2-3; no definite D call. V shed 5 bases and J shed 3 bases, with 18 bases lying between them. CDR1 and CDR2 from the germline V gene are SGHVS and FNYEAQ. CDR3 length: 16 amino acids. CDR3 region: CASSPARTRLTDTQYF. In DNA, the CDR3 is TGTGCCAGCAGCCCAGCGCGGACCCGGCTAACAGATACGCAGTATTTT.

This clonotype appeared many times. This rearrangement joins TRBV6-6 to TRBJ1-3; D is perhaps TRBD1 (6 bases). CDR1 and CDR2 from the germline V gene are MNHNY and SVGAGI (reference sequence). The V end lost 2 bases, the J end lost 1 base, and 18 bases lay between the germline ends. This CDR3 has 18 residues. Here the CDR3 DNA reads TGTGCCAGCAGTTACGACCCGTACCAGGGGAAGTCTGGAAACACCATATATTTT. It specifies CASSYDPYQGKSGNTIYF.

The table lists this clonotype with many counts. The CDR3 coding sequence is TGTGCCAGCAGGAGGGAGGACGGGGCCCTGAACACTGAAGCTTTCTTT. Encoded protein: CASRREDGALNTEAFF. The chain recombines TRBV28 with TRBJ1-1; D perhaps matches TRBD1 (5 bases). Per the germline V gene, CDR1 is MDHEN and CDR2 is SYDVKM. Trimming shortened V by 6 bases and J by 0 bases, and 17 bases separated the two germline ends. The CDR3 runs 16 residues. The whole variable domain, filled in from reference TRBV28 and TRBJ1-1, reads DVKVTQSSRYLVKRTGEKVFLECVQDMDHENMFWYRQDPGLGLRLIYFSYDVKMKEKGDIPEGYSVSREKKERFSLILESASTNQTSMYLCASRREDGALNTEAFFGQGTRLTVV.

About this clonotype itself: Possible read error: a much larger clone is one base away. V and J are TRBV24-1 and TRBJ2-5; 8 bases are shared with TRBD1. There are 15 residues in the CDR3. Germline V CDR1 and CDR2: KGHDR, SFDVKD. CDR3 in amino acids: CANSDQTGAGETQYF. The CDR3 DNA is TGTGCCAACAGTGACCAGACAGGGGCAGGAGAGACCCAGTACTTC.